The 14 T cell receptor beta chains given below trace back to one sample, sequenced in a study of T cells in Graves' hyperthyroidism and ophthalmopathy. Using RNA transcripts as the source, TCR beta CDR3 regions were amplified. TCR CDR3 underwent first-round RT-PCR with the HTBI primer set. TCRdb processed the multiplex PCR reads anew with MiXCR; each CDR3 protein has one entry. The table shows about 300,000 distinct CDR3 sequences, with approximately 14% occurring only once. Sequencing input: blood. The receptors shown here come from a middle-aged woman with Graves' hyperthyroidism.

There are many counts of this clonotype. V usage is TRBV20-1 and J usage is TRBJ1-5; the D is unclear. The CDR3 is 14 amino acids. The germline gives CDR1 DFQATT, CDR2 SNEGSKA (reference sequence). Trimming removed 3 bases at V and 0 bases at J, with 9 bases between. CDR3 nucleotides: TGCAGTGCTAGTAAAGGGTATAGCAATCAGCCCCAGCATTTT. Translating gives CSASKGYSNQPQHF.

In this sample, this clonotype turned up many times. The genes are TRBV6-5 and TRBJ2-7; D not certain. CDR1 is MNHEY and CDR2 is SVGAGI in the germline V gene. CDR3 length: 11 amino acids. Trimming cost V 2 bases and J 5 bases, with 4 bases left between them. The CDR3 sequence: CASSYAHEQYF. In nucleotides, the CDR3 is TGTGCCAGCAGTTACGCCCACGAGCAGTACTTC.

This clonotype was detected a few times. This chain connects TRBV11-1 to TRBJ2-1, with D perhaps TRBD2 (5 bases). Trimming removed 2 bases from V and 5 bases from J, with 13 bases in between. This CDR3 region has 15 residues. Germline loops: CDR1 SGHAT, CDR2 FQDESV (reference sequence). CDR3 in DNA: TGTGCCAGCAGCTTATGGAGCGGTACCGACAATGAGCAGTTCTTC. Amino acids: CASSLWSGTDNEQFF. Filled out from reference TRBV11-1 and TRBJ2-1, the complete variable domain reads EAEVAQSPRYKITEKSQAVAFWCDPISGHATLYWYRQILGQGPELLVQFQDESVVDDSQLPKDRFSAERLKGVDSTLKIQPAELGDSAMYLCASSLWSGTDNEQFFGPGTRLTVL.

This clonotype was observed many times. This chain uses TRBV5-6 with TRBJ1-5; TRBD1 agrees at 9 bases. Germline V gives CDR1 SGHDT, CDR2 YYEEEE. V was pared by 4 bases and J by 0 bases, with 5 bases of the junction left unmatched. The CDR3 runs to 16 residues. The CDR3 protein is CASSTQGAYSNQPQHF. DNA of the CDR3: TGTGCCAGCAGCACACAGGGGGCATATAGCAATCAGCCCCAGCATTTT.

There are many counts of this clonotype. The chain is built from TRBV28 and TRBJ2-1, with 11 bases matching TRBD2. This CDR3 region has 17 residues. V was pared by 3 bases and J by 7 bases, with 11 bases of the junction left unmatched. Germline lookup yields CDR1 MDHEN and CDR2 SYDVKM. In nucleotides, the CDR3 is TGTGCCAGCAGTTTCTCTTTCTTTAGCGGGAGGGCAAATGAGCAGTTCTTC. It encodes CASSFSFFSGRANEQFF.

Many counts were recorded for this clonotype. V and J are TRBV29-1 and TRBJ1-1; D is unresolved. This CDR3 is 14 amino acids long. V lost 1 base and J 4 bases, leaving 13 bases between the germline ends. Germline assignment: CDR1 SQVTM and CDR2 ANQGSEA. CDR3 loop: CSVEARLATTEAFF. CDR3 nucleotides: TGCAGCGTTGAAGCCAGACTGGCGACCACTGAAGCTTTCTTT.

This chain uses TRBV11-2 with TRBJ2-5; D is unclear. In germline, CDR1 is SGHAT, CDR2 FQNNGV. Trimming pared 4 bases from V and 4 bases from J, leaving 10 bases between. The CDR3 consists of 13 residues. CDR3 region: CASSSSRRETQYF. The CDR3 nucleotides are TGTGCCAGCAGCTCCTCTAGGAGAGAGACCCAGTACTTC. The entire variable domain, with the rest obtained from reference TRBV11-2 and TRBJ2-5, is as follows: EAGVAQSPRYKIIEKRQSVAFWCNPISGHATLYWYQQILGQGPKLLIQFQNNGVVDDSQLPKDRFSAERLKGVDSTLKIQPAKLEDSAVYLCASSSSRRETQYFGPGTRLLVL.

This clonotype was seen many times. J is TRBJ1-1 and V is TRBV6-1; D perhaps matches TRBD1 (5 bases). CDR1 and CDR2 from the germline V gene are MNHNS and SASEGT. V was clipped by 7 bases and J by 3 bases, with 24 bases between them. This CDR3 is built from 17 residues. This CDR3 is CASKAGSAHGAYTEAFF. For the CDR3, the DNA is TGTGCCAGCAAGGCAGGTTCGGCCCATGGGGCCTACACTGAAGCTTTCTTT.

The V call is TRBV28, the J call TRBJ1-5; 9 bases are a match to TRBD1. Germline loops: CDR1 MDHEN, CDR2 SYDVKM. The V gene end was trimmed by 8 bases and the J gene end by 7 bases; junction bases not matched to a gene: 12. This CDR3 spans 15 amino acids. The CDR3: CASLRDRVLGQPQHF. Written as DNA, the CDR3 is TGTGCCAGCCTCCGGGACAGGGTGCTGGGGCAGCCCCAGCATTTT.

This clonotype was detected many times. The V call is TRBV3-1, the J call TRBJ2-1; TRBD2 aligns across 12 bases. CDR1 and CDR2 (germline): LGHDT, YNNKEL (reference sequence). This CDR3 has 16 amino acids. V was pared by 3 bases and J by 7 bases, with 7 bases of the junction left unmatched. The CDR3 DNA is TGTGCCAGCAGCCACACGACTAGCGGGAGATTTAATGAGCAGTTCTTC. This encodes CASSHTTSGRFNEQFF.

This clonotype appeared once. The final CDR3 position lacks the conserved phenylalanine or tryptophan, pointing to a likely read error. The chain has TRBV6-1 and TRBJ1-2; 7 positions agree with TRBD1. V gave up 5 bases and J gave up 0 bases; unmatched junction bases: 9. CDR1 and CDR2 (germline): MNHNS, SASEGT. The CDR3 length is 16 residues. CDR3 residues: CASSRDSPTANYGYTS. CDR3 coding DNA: TGTGCCAGCAGTCGGGACAGCCCAACAGCTAACTATGGCTACACCTCC.

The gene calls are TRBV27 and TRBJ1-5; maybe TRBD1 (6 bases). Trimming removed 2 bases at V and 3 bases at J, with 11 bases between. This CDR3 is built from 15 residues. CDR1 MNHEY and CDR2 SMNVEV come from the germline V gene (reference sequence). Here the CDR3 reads CASSLSRGYNQPQHF. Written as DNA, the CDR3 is TGTGCCAGCAGTTTAAGCAGGGGCTACAATCAGCCCCAGCATTTT.

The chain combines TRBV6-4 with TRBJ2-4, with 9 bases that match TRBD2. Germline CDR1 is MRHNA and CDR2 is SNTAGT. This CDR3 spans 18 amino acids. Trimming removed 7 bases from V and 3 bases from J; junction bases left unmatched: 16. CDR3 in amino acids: CASKEVVAGVWGKNIQYF. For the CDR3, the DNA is TGTGCCAGCAAGGAGGTGGTAGCGGGAGTATGGGGCAAAAACATTCAGTACTTC.

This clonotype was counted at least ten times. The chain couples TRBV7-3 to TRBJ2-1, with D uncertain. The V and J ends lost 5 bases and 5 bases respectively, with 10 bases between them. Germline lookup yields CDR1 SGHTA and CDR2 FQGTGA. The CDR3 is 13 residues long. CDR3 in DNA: TGTGCCAGCAGCACCCGAAAGGACAATGAGCAGTTCTTC. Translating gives CASSTRKDNEQFF.